These 32 T cell receptor beta chains share one sample of origin, sequenced in a study of regulatory T cells in long-lasting Graves disease. Regarding time point: newly diagnosed GD, antithyroid drugs for less than 3 months. Construction of the TCR library relied on RNA isolated from PBMCs. To make TCR beta libraries, researchers used iRepertoire HTBI primers and Arm-PCR of CDR3 regions. TCRdb passed the multiplex PCR reads through MiXCR, listing each CDR3 protein once. The profile covers around 400,000 distinct CDR3 sequences, with about a sixth appearing a single time and about 20% taken by the ten largest. The sample was peripheral blood mononuclear cells (PBMCs), taken at new diagnosis, from a patient treated with antithyroid drugs. All receptors derive from a female donor with Graves disease.

CDR3 amino acids: CASSYPGQGAKEQFF. The CDR3 DNA is TGTGCCAGCAGTTACCCCGGACAGGGGGCAAAAGAGCAGTTCTTC. The gene calls are TRBV6-5 and TRBJ2-1; TRBD1 matches at 11 bases. CDR1 is MNHEY and CDR2 is SVGAGI in the germline V gene. The CDR3 is 15 amino acids. The V gene end was trimmed by 2 bases and the J gene end by 10 bases; junction bases not matched to a gene: 7.

The chain recombines TRBV7-2 with TRBJ2-1, with D possibly TRBD2 on 5 matching bases. Trimming removed 5 bases at V and 7 bases at J, with 24 bases between. CDR1 and CDR2 (germline): SGHTA, FQGNSA. There are 17 residues in the CDR3. The CDR3 DNA follows: TGTGCCAGCAGCCAAGAGACCTCGGGATCAATAATGAATGAGCAGTTCTTC. The encoded protein is CASSQETSGSIMNEQFF.

This clonotype has ten or more counts. The rearrangement joins TRBV20-1 to TRBJ2-3; no firm D call. Trimming removed 0 bases at V and 4 bases at J, with 14 bases between. The germline gives CDR1 DFQATT, CDR2 SNEGSKA (reference sequence). CDR3 length equals 15 residues. The CDR3 here is CSARDWNRPADTQYF. CDR3 sequence (DNA): TGCAGTGCTAGAGATTGGAACCGCCCGGCAGATACGCAGTATTTT.

This clonotype has ten or more counts. The V gene is TRBV7-6, the J gene TRBJ1-1; a weak D match, TRBD1 (5 bases). Trimming took 3 bases from V and 3 from J, leaving 11 bases between them. Germline CDR1 SGHVS, CDR2 FNYEAQ. The CDR3 length is 14 residues. DNA of the CDR3: TGTGCCAGCAGCTTCAGGGTGTGGGACACTGAAGCTTTCTTT. Residues: CASSFRVWDTEAFF.

The table lists this clonotype with many counts. The chain is built from TRBV27 and TRBJ1-1; a possible D gene is TRBD1 (5 bases). Germline V gene data show CDR1 as MNHEY and CDR2 as SMNVEV (reference sequence). CDR3 size: 14 residues. In DNA form, the CDR3 reads TGTGCATCGGGGGTGGGGAGTATGAACACTGAAGCTTTCTTT. This encodes CASGVGSMNTEAFF.

This clonotype was seen ten or more times. The chain carries TRBV2 and TRBJ1-2; 9 bases align to TRBD1. Germline lookup yields CDR1 SNHLY and CDR2 FYNNEI. The CDR3 is made up of 13 amino acids. The ends lost 6 bases at V and 5 bases at J; junction bases unmatched: 4. CDR3 sequence (DNA): TGTGCCAGCAGGGGCGACAGGGGGTATGGCTACACCTTC. Its protein is CASRGDRGYGYTF.

Ten or more counts support this clonotype. V gene TRBV6-5 combines with J gene TRBJ1-5, with D tentatively TRBD1 (6 bases). The CDR3 length is 20 residues. Trimming took 2 bases from V and 5 from J, leaving 28 bases between them. Germline assignment: CDR1 MNHEY and CDR2 SVGAGI. CDR3 DNA sequence: TGTGCCAGCAGTTACGCCCTCGGGGGCGCGCCTCAAATGTATTATCAGCCCCAGCATTTT. As protein: CASSYALGGAPQMYYQPQHF.

Points on this clonotype: A single base separates this from a much larger clone, so it may be a read error. The CDR3 spells CASSPWGGQGGTYNEQYF. For the CDR3, the DNA is TGTGCCAGCAGCCCCTGGGGAGGACAGGGGGGCACCTACAATGAGCAGTACTTC. This rearrangement joins TRBV7-2 to TRBJ2-1; TRBD1 matches 10 bases. The closer fit of TRBJ2-7 to the DNA end suggests the J call may be wrong. Germline-derived CDR1 and CDR2 are SGHTA and FQGNSA. The CDR3 runs to 18 residues.

The table lists this clonotype with a few counts. The V call is TRBV9, the J call TRBJ2-6; perhaps TRBD2 as D (6 bases). With 3 bases removed from V and 0 bases from J, the gap between germline ends came to 10 bases. Germline-derived CDR1 and CDR2 are SGDLS and YYNGEE. The CDR3 runs 16 residues. The DNA of the CDR3 is TGTGCCAGCAGCGCCTGGGGGGTCTCTGGGGCCAACGTCCTGACTTTC. Translated, it gives CASSAWGVSGANVLTF.

The rearrangement uses TRBV10-3 and TRBJ1-2; 7 bases align to TRBD1. The J segment lost 13 bases and the V segment lost 8 bases, leaving 10 bases of the junction unmatched. CDR1 ENHRY and CDR2 SYGVKD come from the germline V gene. This CDR3 is built from 11 residues. CDR3: CAILTGVVVTF. CDR3 DNA sequence: TGTGCCATCCTTACAGGGGTAGTGGTCACCTTC.

As for this clonotype: A much more abundant neighbour one base away suggests this may be a read error. This chain uses TRBV28 with TRBJ2-7; D possibly uses TRBD1 or TRBD2 (6 bases each). Per the germline V gene, CDR1 is MDHEN and CDR2 is SYDVKM. This CDR3 region has 16 residues. CDR3 region: CASSPTGRDISCEQYF. The CDR3 coding sequence is TGTGCCAGCAGCCCGACCGGGCGGGACATCTCCTGCGAGCAGTACTTC.

There are many counts of this clonotype. The rearrangement uses TRBV7-9 and TRBJ2-3; D unresolved. Germline assignment: CDR1 SEHNR and CDR2 FQNEAQ (reference sequence). V lost 5 bases and J lost 0, with 9 bases in between. The CDR3 contains 14 residues. For the CDR3, the DNA is TGTGCCAGCAGCCCGGAAGCAAGCACAGATACGCAGTATTTT. This encodes CASSPEASTDTQYF.

This clonotype occurred many times. The V gene is TRBV7-2, the J gene TRBJ2-7, with D perhaps assigned TRBD1 or TRBD2 (5 bases each). Trimming removed 1 base from V and 2 bases from J, with 6 bases in between. The V gene's germline CDR1 is SGHTA and CDR2 FQGNSA. The CDR3 extends over 13 amino acids. The DNA of the CDR3 is TGTGCCAGCAGCTTAGTGGGGGCCTACGAGCAGTACTTC. Translation gives CASSLVGAYEQYF.

This clonotype was observed at least ten times. The J gene is TRBJ1-5, the V gene TRBV27; D unclear. Germline loops: CDR1 MNHEY, CDR2 SMNVEV (reference sequence). The CDR3 spans 14 residues. The V and J ends lost 6 bases and 3 bases respectively, with 12 bases between them. The CDR3 sequence is CASRVSGSNQPQHF. The CDR3 DNA sequence: TGTGCCAGCAGAGTTTCGGGATCCAATCAGCCCCAGCATTTT.

In its sample, this clonotype was seen once. A far larger clone is a single base away, which makes a read error likely. The chain combines TRBV27 with TRBJ2-7, with a tentative D call TRBD1 (6 bases). The germline V gene has CDR1 MNHEY and CDR2 SMNVEV (reference sequence). The CDR3 is made up of 14 amino acids. The germline V and J ends were trimmed by 6 bases and 7 bases, with 19 bases remaining between them. In DNA, the CDR3 is TGTGCCAGCAGAACCCGTACAGGGTACAATGAGCAGTACTTC. Its protein product is CASRTRTGYNEQYF.

This clonotype occurred many times. The gene calls are TRBV5-4 and TRBJ1-2, with a weak D call TRBD1 (6 bases). There are 16 residues in the CDR3. Looked up from germline, CDR1 is SGHNT and CDR2 is YYREEE (reference sequence). The V gene lost 4 bases and the J gene lost 4 bases, with 20 bases spanning the gap. CDR3 coding DNA: TGTGCCAGCAGCCTGGAGGGGTGGACAGAAACCTATGGCTACACCTTC. Protein sequence: CASSLEGWTETYGYTF.

This chain connects TRBV24-1 to TRBJ2-1; 10 bases map to TRBD1. This CDR3 spans 15 amino acids. Germline lookup yields CDR1 KGHDR and CDR2 SFDVKD. J was trimmed by 10 bases and V by 0 bases; bases with no gene match: 5. CDR3 protein: CATSDLWGQGNEQFF. In nucleotides, the CDR3 is TGTGCCACCAGTGATTTGTGGGGACAGGGGAACGAGCAGTTCTTC.

This clonotype showed up just a few times. The genes are TRBV4-1 and TRBJ2-7; D possibly corresponds to TRBD2 (6 bases). V lost 3 bases to trimming and J lost 4 bases, with 22 bases between them. The CDR3 contains 17 residues. Germline-derived CDR1 and CDR2 are MGHRA and YSYEKL. The CDR3 is CASSQGTPGRRIYEQYF. The CDR3, as DNA: TGCGCCAGCAGCCAGGGGACTCCGGGACGCCGAATATACGAGCAGTACTTC.

This rearrangement joins TRBV4-1 to TRBJ2-7, with 8 nucleotides matching TRBD1. V lost 4 bases to trimming and J lost 5 bases; unmatched junction nucleotides: 4. The CDR3 extends over 13 amino acids. CDR1 MGHRA and CDR2 YSYEKL come from the germline V gene. CDR3 sequence: CASSPRQGHEQYF. The CDR3 DNA sequence: TGCGCCAGCAGCCCACGACAGGGGCACGAGCAGTACTTC.

This clonotype has ten or more counts. J is TRBJ2-7 and V is TRBV20-1; 13 nucleotides match TRBD2. This CDR3 is 14 amino acids long. Germline V gene data show CDR1 as DFQATT and CDR2 as SNEGSKA (reference sequence). The J segment lost 1 base and the V segment lost 4 bases, leaving 1 base of the junction unmatched. Here the CDR3 reads CSAMTSGRSYEQYF. CDR3 bases: TGCAGTGCTATGACTAGCGGGAGGTCCTACGAGCAGTACTTC.

This clonotype has only a few counts. The chain employs TRBV2 and TRBJ2-1; 8 positions match TRBD1. CDR1 is SNHLY, CDR2 FYNNEI, per germline. CDR3 length: 14 amino acids. V lost 8 bases, J lost 5 bases, and 8 bases stayed unmatched. CDR3 region: CASLDRGNNNEQFF. The CDR3 DNA is TGTGCCAGCTTAGACAGGGGCAATAACAATGAGCAGTTCTTC.

This clonotype was observed at least ten times. The rearrangement joins TRBV19 to TRBJ1-2; D gene unclear. Germline values: CDR1 LNHDA, CDR2 SQIVND (reference sequence). The CDR3 length is 15 residues. V was cut by 1 base and J by 3 bases, with 12 bases left in between. Written as DNA, the CDR3 is TGTGCCAGTAGTATAGGTAGTTCGGCCGACTATGGCTACACCTTC. As protein: CASSIGSSADYGYTF.

This clonotype occurred many times. The V gene is TRBV2, the J gene TRBJ2-2; D call uncertain. Germline V gene data show CDR1 as SNHLY and CDR2 as FYNNEI. Trimming removed 0 bases at V and 0 bases at J, with 8 bases between. The CDR3 contains 16 residues. The CDR3 sequence is CASSEARLANTGELFF. The CDR3 DNA sequence: TGTGCCAGCAGTGAAGCACGCCTCGCGAACACCGGGGAGCTGTTTTTT.

In this sample, this clonotype turned up many times. In DNA form, the CDR3 reads TGTGCCAGCAGTGTCGCGGGAGAGTCCTACGAGCAGTACTTC. The encoded protein is CASSVAGESYEQYF. V and J are TRBV28 and TRBJ2-7; TRBD2 aligns across 7 bases. The germline V gene has CDR1 MDHEN and CDR2 SYDVKM. The V segment lost 5 bases and the J segment 1 base; nucleotides outside the gene matches: 5. The CDR3 covers 14 residues.

The V call is TRBV7-9, the J call TRBJ1-5; no reliable D call. The CDR3 length is 13 residues. Deletions cut 5 bases from V and 4 bases from J, with 9 bases between. Per germline, CDR1 SEHNR and CDR2 FQNEAQ (reference sequence). This CDR3 is CASSIDGNQPQHF. Here the CDR3 DNA reads TGTGCCAGCAGCATCGACGGGAATCAGCCCCAGCATTTT.

Many counts were recorded for this clonotype. The J gene is TRBJ2-1, the V gene TRBV3-1; D is possibly TRBD1 (7 bases). The CDR3 runs to 15 residues. Looked up from germline, CDR1 is LGHDT and CDR2 is YNNKEL (reference sequence). Trimming stripped 2 bases from V and 3 bases from J, with 11 bases between. The CDR3 reads CASSQQGGNYNEQFF. The CDR3 nucleotides read TGTGCCAGCAGCCAACAGGGGGGAAACTACAATGAGCAGTTCTTC.

This clonotype was detected many times. The rearrangement links TRBV7-2 to TRBJ2-7, with 7 nucleotides matching TRBD1. V was pared by 3 bases and J by 1 base, with 3 bases of the junction left unmatched. Germline values: CDR1 SGHTA, CDR2 FQGNSA. The CDR3 length is 14 residues. For the CDR3, the DNA is TGTGCCAGCAGCTTGGACAGGAGTTCCTACGAGCAGTACTTC. Its protein is CASSLDRSSYEQYF.

This clonotype was observed at least ten times. The gene calls are TRBV28 and TRBJ2-1; 8 nucleotides agree with TRBD2. The J segment lost 6 bases and the V segment lost 6 bases, leaving 10 bases of the junction unmatched. CDR1 and CDR2 from the germline V gene are MDHEN and SYDVKM. This CDR3 comprises 15 residues. CDR3 in DNA: TGTGCCAGCAGACGTATAGCGGGATTGGGCAATGAGCAGTTCTTC. It encodes CASRRIAGLGNEQFF. The complete variable domain, with remaining parts taken from reference TRBV28 and TRBJ2-1, reads DVKVTQSSRYLVKRTGEKVFLECVQDMDHENMFWYRQDPGLGLRLIYFSYDVKMKEKGDIPEGYSVSREKKERFSLILESASTNQTSMYLCASRRIAGLGNEQFFGPGTRLTVL.

This clonotype turned up a few times. The J gene is TRBJ1-5, the V gene TRBV9; perhaps TRBD1 as D (6 bases). Germline V gene lookup returns CDR1 SGDLS and CDR2 YYNGEE. The length of the CDR3 is 13 residues. Trimming removed 4 bases from V and 3 bases from J, with 8 bases in between. CDR3 nucleotides: TGTGCCAGCAGCCGGGACACCAATCAGCCCCAGCATTTT. The encoded protein is CASSRDTNQPQHF.

The J gene is TRBJ2-1, the V gene TRBV10-3; 7 bases map to TRBD1. J gave up 6 bases and V 3 bases, and 8 bases lay outside the gene matches. Looked up from germline, CDR1 is ENHRY and CDR2 is SYGVKD. This CDR3 is 15 amino acids long. The CDR3 here is CAISDNPTGSNEQFF. The CDR3 region has the DNA TGTGCCATCAGTGACAACCCGACAGGGAGCAATGAGCAGTTCTTC.

This clonotype was seen at least ten times. The rearrangement uses TRBV24-1 and TRBJ2-3; perhaps TRBD1 as D (6 bases). The CDR3 consists of 13 residues. CDR1 and CDR2 from the germline V gene are KGHDR and SFDVKD. The V end lost 7 bases, the J end lost 3 bases, and 10 bases lay between the germline ends. CDR3 sequence: CATRGAGTDTQYF. DNA for the CDR3: TGTGCCACCAGGGGGGCAGGAACAGATACGCAGTATTTT.

The table lists this clonotype with many counts. The genes are TRBV4-1 and TRBJ1-1, with a tentative D call TRBD1 (5 bases). The germline V gene has CDR1 MGHRA and CDR2 YSYEKL. The CDR3 loop spans 15 amino acids. With 4 bases removed from V and 1 base from J, the gap between germline ends came to 13 bases. CDR3 nucleotide sequence: TGCGCCAGCAGCCGACAGAGAGACCGGAACACTGAAGCTTTCTTT. It is translated as CASSRQRDRNTEAFF.